This TCR beta chain originates from a study of T cells in Graves' hyperthyroidism and ophthalmopathy. CDR3 length: 13 amino acids. With V trimmed by 5 bases and J by 10 bases, 8 bases remained unmatched. Germline CDR1 reads KGHSH; CDR2 reads LQKENI. In its sample, this clonotype was seen a few times. Researchers took RNA transcripts and amplified the TCR beta CDR3 regions from them. The HTBI primer set drove a first-round RT-PCR of the TCR CDR3. TCRdb re-analysed the multiplex PCR reads in MiXCR, keeping a single row per CDR3 protein. The sample shows about 560,000 distinct CDR3 sequences, about 14% of them seen only once.

Sequenced material: blood. The gene calls are TRBV18 and TRBJ2-1; 7 bases match TRBD1. The receptor comes from a woman aged 40-49 years with Graves' hyperthyroidism. Here the CDR3 reads CASSNRQGVEQFF. As DNA, the CDR3 is TGTGCCAGCTCAAATCGACAGGGAGTAGAGCAGTTCTTC.